This T cell receptor (beta chain) appears in the sequencing data of a study of metastatic and nonmetastatic thyroid tumors. Study-wide context: Repertoires were compared across blood and tumor or nodule tissue from malignant and benign thyroid patients.

V dropped 2 bases and J dropped 3 bases, with 12 bases sitting between them. The CDR3 spans 15 residues. CDR1 is MNHEY and CDR2 is SVGEGT in the germline V gene. TCRdb re-clonotyped the PCR reads through MiXCR. The sample holds over 10,000 clones; about 12% are singletons and the top ten take 30% to 35%. Each patient came to thyroid surgery without any prior treatment (of any kind). The receptor was isolated from a female donor with papillary thyroid cancer or a benign thyroid nodule (not recorded which). Some clones in this sample may be carry-over from other donors' samples. This sequence joins TRBV6-2 or TRBV6-3 and TRBJ2-3; tentatively, D is TRBD2 (6 bases). Sequenced: blood. CDR3 nucleotides: TGTGCCAGCAGTTACCGCTCCAGCGGGACAGATACGCAGTATTTT. Its protein is CASSYRSSGTDTQYF.